A selection of T cell receptor beta chains follows, all from one sample in a study of cytomegalovirus exposure and HLA in healthy donors. Assay: immunoSEQ multiplex PCR; the TCRdb copy retains only in-frame clones and omits some. The top ten clones hold around 4.4% of a sample with around 150,000 clones, around nine tenths of them seen once. The specimen was PBMCs. These receptors all stem from a man younger than 35 in good health and CMV-seropositive. CDR3s include the opening cysteine and the closing phenylalanine or tryptophan. Fields, in order: V gene, clone size, D gene, J gene, CDR3 DNA, CDR3 protein. The D gene is left open where the match is weak. Clone size, where shown, is once, few, many, or a class for clones that have expanded.

V: TRBV19; size: NA; D: NA; J: TRBJ2-7; DNA: TGTGCCAGTAGTATAGGACTCGATTTTCCCTACGAGCAGTACTTC; CDR3: CASSIGLDFPYEQYF
V: TRBV4-1; size: NA; D: NA; J: TRBJ2-4; DNA: TGCGCCAGCAGCCAAGATACTTACCGTGGAAACATTCAGTACTTC; CDR3: CASSQDTYRGNIQYF
V: TRBV28; size: NA; D: NA; J: TRBJ1-3; DNA: TGTGCCAGCCTGGCAGCTGGAAACACCATATATTTT; CDR3: CASLAAGNTIYF
V: TRBV7-9; size: NA; D: NA; J: TRBJ2-1; DNA: TGTGCCAGCAGCTTAATAGTCCAAGTCTACAATGAGCAGTTCTTC; CDR3: CASSLIVQVYNEQFF
V: TRBV27; size: few; D: NA; J: TRBJ2-2; DNA: TGTGCCAGCAGTTTAGAGGAGAACACCGGGGAGCTGTTTTTT; CDR3: CASSLEENTGELFF
V: TRBV5-6; size: NA; D: TRBD2; J: TRBJ2-5; DNA: TGTGCCAGCAGCTTCCCAGGCGGTAGCGGGGGTGAGGAGACCCAGTACTTC; CDR3: CASSFPGGSGGEETQYF
V: TRBV5-4; size: NA; D: TRBD2; J: TRBJ2-1; DNA: TGTGCCAGCAGCTTGGCCGGGACTAGCGGGAACCATGAGCAGTTCTTC; CDR3: CASSLAGTSGNHEQFF
V: TRBV2; size: few; D: NA; J: TRBJ2-7; DNA: TGTGCCAGCAGTGAATACAGGGTTTACGAGCAGTACTTC; CDR3: CASSEYRVYEQYF
V: TRBV5-1; size: NA; D: NA; J: TRBJ1-1; DNA: TGCGCCAGCAGCATCGGGACAAATCCTACTCTGAACACTGAAGCTTTCTTT; CDR3: CASSIGTNPTLNTEAFF
V: TRBV28; size: NA; D: TRBD1; J: TRBJ1-2; DNA: TGTGCCAGCAGGCCCGGGACAGTCTTGGGCTACACCTTC; CDR3: CASRPGTVLGYTF
V: TRBV6-1; size: few; D: NA; J: TRBJ1-1; DNA: TGTGCCAGCAGTGGCCGTTTACAGAGATTTGAAGCTTTCTTT; CDR3: CASSGRLQRFEAFF